Each of the 10 T cell receptor beta chains below was sequenced from the same sample in a study of cytomegalovirus exposure and HLA in healthy donors. Both 60 Vbeta primers and 13 Jbeta primers went into the PCR. Libraries were prepared by immunoSEQ multiplex PCR; TCRdb keeps only in-frame clonotypes and omits some of them. The sample shows around 150,000 clones, 76% of them seen only once. The sequenced sample consisted of PBMCs. These receptors originate from a middle-aged man in good health and CMV-seronegative.

This sequence joins TRBV7-9 and TRBJ2-2; 12 nucleotides match TRBD2. The V and J ends lost 5 bases and 7 bases, in that order; junction bases with no gene match: 11. There are 17 residues in the CDR3. Germline-derived CDR1 and CDR2 are SEHNR and FQNEAQ (reference sequence). The CDR3 bases are TGTGCCAGCAGCACCCCTCTAGCGGGAGGGCCTGTCGGGGAGCTGTTTTTT. Its protein product is CASSTPLAGGPVGELFF.

The rearrangement links TRBV29-1 to TRBJ1-1; maybe TRBD1 (6 bases). Germline V lookup: CDR1 SQVTM, CDR2 ANQGSEA. CDR3 length: 12 residues. V was cut by 7 bases and J by 3 bases, with 12 bases left in between. CDR3: CSAQGQYTEAFF. CDR3 bases: TGCAGCGCCCAGGGACAATACACTGAAGCTTTCTTT.

This chain joins TRBV5-6 and TRBJ1-2; the D gene is possibly TRBD1 (6 bases). In germline, CDR1 is SGHDT, CDR2 YYEEEE. Trimming took off 3 bases at V and 5 bases at J, with 11 bases between the two ends. The CDR3 length is 13 residues. The CDR3 is CASSSLQGYGYTF. In DNA form, the CDR3 reads TGTGCCAGCAGCTCACTACAGGGATATGGCTACACCTTC.

This sequence joins TRBV9 and TRBJ1-1; 7 bases map to TRBD1. Germline assignment: CDR1 SGDLS and CDR2 YYNGEE. The CDR3 spans 15 residues. V lost 1 base to trimming and J lost 4 bases; unmatched junction nucleotides: 7. CDR3 DNA: TGTGCCAGCAGCGTACTAGGGGGCGCGGGCACTGAAGCTTTCTTT. It yields the protein CASSVLGGAGTEAFF.

V is TRBV5-1 and J is TRBJ2-7, with TRBD1 as a possible D gene (5 bases). Germline V gene sequence: CDR1 SGHRS, CDR2 YFSETQ. V was cut by 1 base and J by 0 bases, with 11 bases left in between. The length of the CDR3 is 15 residues. The CDR3 spells CASSLRGRGSYEQYF. The DNA of the CDR3 is TGCGCCAGCAGCTTGAGGGGAAGGGGCTCCTACGAGCAGTACTTC.

The chain links TRBV5-6 to TRBJ2-5, with 8 bases fitting TRBD2. The closer fit of TRBJ2-7 to the DNA end suggests the J call may be wrong. The CDR3 runs to 15 residues. Germline V gene sequence: CDR1 SGHDT, CDR2 YYEEEE. The CDR3 spells CASNRQRENSYEQYF. The DNA of the CDR3 is TGTGCCAGCAACCGCCAGCGGGAGAACTCCTACGAGCAGTACTTC.

This clone was seen more than once but under ten times. V is TRBV11-1 and J is TRBJ1-6; D possibly corresponds to TRBD1 (5 bases). Germline values: CDR1 SGHAT, CDR2 FQDESV (reference sequence). Trimming took off 5 bases at V and 5 bases at J, with 10 bases between the two ends. This CDR3 region has 14 residues. CDR3 in DNA: TGTGCCAGCAGCCGTAAGGGGAATAATTCACCCCTCCACTTT. It translates to CASSRKGNNSPLHF.

The chain recombines TRBV18 with TRBJ2-5; perhaps TRBD1 as D (5 bases). Trimming took off 2 bases at V and 0 bases at J, with 10 bases between the two ends. The CDR3 contains 15 residues. Germline values: CDR1 KGHSH, CDR2 LQKENI. The CDR3 nucleotides read TGTGCCAGCTCACCAAGGCAGGGCCACCAAGAGACCCAGTACTTC. Its protein is CASSPRQGHQETQYF.

The chain employs TRBV9 and TRBJ2-1; TRBD2 is a possible D gene (5 bases). V was trimmed by 0 bases and J by 3 bases, leaving 13 bases between them. The CDR3 extends over 16 amino acids. Germline CDR1 and CDR2: SGDLS and YYNGEE. The CDR3 DNA sequence: TGTGCCAGCAGCGTAGACGAGCGGCCTAGCTACAATGAGCAGTTCTTC. Translating it yields CASSVDERPSYNEQFF. Full variable domain (outside the CDR3, taken from reference TRBV9 and TRBJ2-1): DSGVTQTPKHLITATGQRVTLRCSPRSGDLSVYWYQQSLDQGLQFLIQYYNGEERAKGNILERFSAQQFPDLHSELNLSSLELGDSALYFCASSVDERPSYNEQFFGPGTRLTVL.

The rearrangement uses TRBV6-1 and TRBJ1-1; no clear D. Germline V gene sequence: CDR1 MNHNS, CDR2 SASEGT. The V gene lost 3 bases and the J gene lost 11 bases, with 7 bases spanning the gap. This CDR3 region has 10 residues. The CDR3 is CASSESPAFF. The CDR3, as DNA: TGTGCCAGCAGTGAGAGTCCCGCTTTCTTT.